Listed below are T cell receptor beta chains from one sample, sequenced in a study of blood T cell repertoires in COVID-19. Assay: immunoSEQ multiplex PCR; the TCRdb copy retains only in-frame clones and omits some. The data contain under 150,000 clones, around 85% of them seen just once; the ten biggest clones take up roughly 5%. The specimen sequenced was peripheral blood. The receptors were sampled from a woman aged 60-70 years with COVID-19, enrolled during active disease. Each CDR3 is given with its conserved first and last residue. The D gene is left open where the match is weak. Rows may omit the clone size; those that give it use once, few, many or a size class.

d_gene	v_gene	abundance	j_gene	CDR3aa	CDR3nt
NA	TRBV7-2	NA	TRBJ2-3	CASSFGGARTDTQYF	TGTGCCAGCAGCTTTGGGGGGGCTCGCACAGATACGCAGTATTTT
NA	TRBV12-3/TRBV12-4	NA	TRBJ1-1	CASSLVLEAFF	TGTGCCAGCAGTTTAGTCCTTGAAGCTTTCTTT
NA	TRBV7-9	NA	TRBJ1-5	CASSRTGNQPQHF	TGTGCCAGCAGCCGGACGGGGAATCAGCCCCAGCATTTT
NA	TRBV10-3	NA	TRBJ2-1	CAISLSGTNSYNEQFF	TGTGCCATCAGTTTAAGCGGGACAAACTCCTACAATGAGCAGTTCTTC
TRBD2	TRBV6-5	NA	TRBJ2-2	CASSSGGYTGELFF	TGTGCCAGCTCCAGCGGGGGGTACACCGGGGAGCTGTTTTTT
NA	TRBV7-6	NA	TRBJ1-1	CASSLGEVNTEAFF	TGTGCCAGCAGCTTAGGTGAGGTGAACACTGAAGCTTTCTTT
TRBD1	TRBV6-6	few	TRBJ1-2	CASSPTGGGFSGYTF	TGTGCCAGCAGCCCGACAGGGGGGGGATTTAGTGGCTACACCTTC
TRBD2	TRBV5-1	NA	TRBJ2-5	CASSLSVAGHQETQYF	TGCGCCAGCAGCTTGTCCGTAGCGGGTCACCAAGAGACCCAGTACTTC
NA	TRBV2	NA	TRBJ2-2	CASRFSGVWEGELFF	TGTGCCAGCCGTTTTTCAGGGGTTTGGGAGGGGGAGCTGTTTTTT
NA	TRBV9	NA	TRBJ1-1	CASSLQGRDTEAFF	TGTGCCAGCAGTTTACAGGGCCGGGACACTGAAGCTTTCTTT
NA	TRBV27	NA	TRBJ1-5	CASSLKWAGSQPQHF	TGTGCCAGCAGTTTAAAATGGGCGGGGTCTCAGCCCCAGCATTTT
NA	TRBV6-5	NA	TRBJ1-3	CASRRGSGNTIYF	TGTGCCAGCAGGCGGGGCTCTGGAAACACCATATATTTT
TRBD1	TRBV5-1	NA	TRBJ2-1	CASLGQVGDNEQFF	TGCGCCAGCCTAGGACAGGTAGGGGACAATGAGCAGTTCTTC
NA	TRBV5-4	NA	TRBJ2-7	CASSLGGPRGEQYF	TGTGCCAGCAGCTTAGGAGGCCCCCGGGGCGAGCAGTACTTC
TRBD2	TRBV7-2	NA	TRBJ2-1	CASRPGLAGAYNEQFF	TGTGCCAGCAGGCCGGGACTAGCGGGAGCTTACAATGAGCAGTTCTTC
TRBD1	TRBV4-1	NA	TRBJ1-4	CASSQARQGAFEKLFF	TGCGCCAGCAGCCAAGCGCGCCAGGGGGCCTTTGAAAAACTGTTTTTT
NA	TRBV6-5	NA	TRBJ2-2	CASTRTVNTGELFF	TGTGCCAGCACCCGGACAGTGAACACCGGGGAGCTGTTTTTT
NA	TRBV7-9	NA	TRBJ2-7	CASSFPTGPNYEQYF	TGTGCCAGCAGCTTCCCGACAGGCCCTAACTACGAGCAGTACTTC
NA	TRBV29-1	many	TRBJ2-1	CSVGRGNEQFF	TGCAGCGTTGGTAGGGGCAATGAGCAGTTCTTC
NA	TRBV7-9	NA	TRBJ2-7	CASSPRDSLFQYF	TGTGCCAGCAGCCCCAGGGACTCCCTGTTCCAGTACTTC
TRBD1	TRBV2	NA	TRBJ1-4	CASSGRTGREKLFF	TGTGCCAGCAGTGGAAGGACAGGGAGAGAAAAACTGTTTTTT
NA	TRBV6-2/TRBV6-3	NA	TRBJ1-5	CASSTASGNQPQHF	TGTGCCAGCAGTACAGCGTCGGGGAATCAGCCCCAGCATTTT
TRBD2	TRBV9	NA	TRBJ2-3	CASSAEGGGATDTQYF	TGTGCCAGCAGCGCGGAGGGCGGGGGGGCCACAGATACGCAGTATTTT
NA	TRBV27	NA	TRBJ2-3	CASRLTRTASDTQYF	TGTGCCAGCCGGTTGACTCGGACAGCGTCAGATACGCAGTATTTT
TRBD1	TRBV6-5	few	TRBJ1-4	CASSYGRDSDDVRLFF	TGTGCCAGCAGTTACGGACGGGACAGTGATGACGTTCGACTGTTTTTT
NA	TRBV3-1/TRBV3-2	NA	TRBJ1-2	CASSRGTGFGYTF	TGTGCCAGCAGTCGTGGCACAGGGTTCGGCTACACCTTC
NA	TRBV4-1	medium-sized	TRBJ2-7	CASSQDPGEAPYEQYF	TGCGCCAGCAGCCAAGACCCCGGTGAGGCACCCTACGAGCAGTACTTC
TRBD1	TRBV7-8	NA	TRBJ2-1	CASSLTGDNEQFF	TGTGCCAGCAGCTTGACAGGGGACAATGAGCAGTTCTTC
NA	TRBV6-1	NA	TRBJ1-2	CASSSPGGYGYTF	TGTGCCAGCAGTTCCCCCGGCGGGTATGGCTACACCTTC
TRBD1	TRBV5-1	NA	TRBJ1-1	CASSADRVENTEAFF	TGCGCCAGCAGCGCTGACAGGGTTGAGAACACTGAAGCTTTCTTT
TRBD1	TRBV12-3/TRBV12-4	NA	TRBJ1-1	CASTPDRDTEAFF	TGTGCCAGCACCCCGGACAGGGACACTGAAGCTTTCTTT
NA	TRBV2	NA	TRBJ2-7	CASRTYEQYF	TGTGCCAGCAGGACTTACGAGCAGTACTTC
NA	TRBV20-1	NA	TRBJ1-1	CSAYRNTEAFF	TGCAGTGCTTACAGGAACACTGAAGCTTTCTTT
TRBD1	TRBV18	NA	TRBJ2-5	CASSPTGDVRQYF	TGTGCCAGCTCTCCGACAGGGGACGTTCGGCAGTACTTC
NA	TRBV7-8	NA	TRBJ2-1	CASIPGRGFNEQFF	TGTGCCAGCATTCCAGGGCGAGGATTTAATGAGCAGTTCTTC
TRBD1	TRBV18	NA	TRBJ1-1	CASSPRDRAAEAFF	TGTGCCAGCTCACCACGGGACAGGGCCGCTGAAGCTTTCTTT
NA	TRBV2	NA	TRBJ2-7	CASRSGTLKRSSYEQYF	TGTGCCAGCAGATCCGGGACACTTAAAAGGAGCTCCTACGAGCAGTACTTC
NA	TRBV7-3	NA	TRBJ2-1	CASSPPGNVGNEQFF	TGTGCCAGCAGCCCCCCGGGGAACGTCGGGAATGAGCAGTTCTTC
TRBD1	TRBV10-3	NA	TRBJ2-7	CAIRQQGNSYEQYF	TGTGCCATCAGACAACAGGGGAACTCCTACGAGCAGTACTTC
TRBD1	TRBV9	NA	TRBJ2-1	CASSVEEGQGAYNEQFF	TGTGCCAGCAGCGTAGAGGAGGGACAGGGGGCCTACAATGAGCAGTTCTTC
TRBD1	TRBV5-1	few	TRBJ1-1	CASSFRDRAMNTEAFF	TGCGCCAGCAGCTTCCGGGACAGGGCCATGAACACTGAAGCTTTCTTT
NA	TRBV4-3	NA	TRBJ1-4	CASSQDRGREKLFF	TGCGCCAGCAGCCAAGATCGGGGGAGGGAAAAACTGTTTTTT
TRBD1	TRBV27	NA	TRBJ1-1	CASSPRTGGVTEAFF	TGTGCCAGCAGTCCAAGGACAGGGGGCGTCACTGAAGCTTTCTTT
NA	TRBV5-7	NA	TRBJ1-3	CASSLEVPRKSSGNTIYF	TGTGCCAGCAGCCTGGAGGTGCCCAGGAAAAGCTCTGGAAACACCATATATTTT
TRBD2	TRBV19	NA	TRBJ2-1	CASSTRGGWQFF	TGTGCCAGTAGTACTCGGGGGGGATGGCAGTTCTTC
NA	TRBV29-1	NA	TRBJ1-1	CSVAGKMNTEAFF	TGCAGCGTGGCCGGGAAAATGAACACTGAAGCTTTCTTT
TRBD1	TRBV2	NA	TRBJ1-4	CASSEQGQHNEKLFF	TGTGCCAGCAGTGAGCAGGGACAGCACAATGAAAAACTGTTTTTT
TRBD2	TRBV5-1	NA	TRBJ2-4	CASSWGTRENIQYF	TGCGCCAGCAGCTGGGGGACTAGGGAAAACATTCAGTACTTC
NA	TRBV9	few	TRBJ2-3	CASSVTVWDTQYF	TGTGCCAGCAGCGTAACGGTGTGGGATACGCAGTATTTT
NA	TRBV7-9	NA	TRBJ1-5	CASSGGGGSNQPQHF	TGTGCCAGCTCGGGCGGGGGGGGAAGCAATCAGCCCCAGCATTTT
TRBD2	TRBV19	NA	TRBJ2-7	CASSIDSGTDSYEQYF	TGTGCCAGTAGTATAGATAGCGGGACCGACTCCTACGAGCAGTACTTC
TRBD2	TRBV10-3	NA	TRBJ2-1	CAISGGTSGGNEQFF	TGTGCCATCAGTGGAGGGACTAGCGGGGGTAATGAGCAGTTCTTC